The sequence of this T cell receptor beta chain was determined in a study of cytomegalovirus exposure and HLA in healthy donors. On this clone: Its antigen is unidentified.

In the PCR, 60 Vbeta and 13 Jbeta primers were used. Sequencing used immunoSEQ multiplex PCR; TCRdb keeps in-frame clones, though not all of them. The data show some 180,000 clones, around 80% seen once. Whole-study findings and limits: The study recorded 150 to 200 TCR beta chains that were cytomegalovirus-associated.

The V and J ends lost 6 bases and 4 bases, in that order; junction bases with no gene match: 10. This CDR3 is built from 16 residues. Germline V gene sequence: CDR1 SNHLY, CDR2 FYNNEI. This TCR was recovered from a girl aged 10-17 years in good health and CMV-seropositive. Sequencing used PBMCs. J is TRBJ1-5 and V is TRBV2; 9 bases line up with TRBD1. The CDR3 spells CASSRPGQGGNQPQHF. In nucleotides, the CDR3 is TGTGCCAGCAGCCGCCCGGGACAGGGAGGGAATCAGCCCCAGCATTTT.